The 14 T cell receptor beta chains presented below share a single source sample, sequenced in a study of T cell clonotyping in hematopoietic cell transplantation. Clones were sequenced by immunoSEQ multiplex PCR, and TCRdb holds only the in-frame ones, with some missing. The profile shows fewer than 70,000 clones, about 94% of them singletons. Source material: peripheral blood mononuclear cells. The origin of the receptors is a man aged 45-65 years in good health. Some clones in this sample may be carry-over from other donors' samples.

The chain recombines TRBV29-1 with TRBJ2-6; D is tentatively TRBD1 or TRBD2 (5 bases each). The CDR3 contains 17 residues. Looked up from germline, CDR1 is SQVTM and CDR2 is ANQGSEA. Trimming removed 7 bases from V and 0 bases from J, with 19 bases in between. CDR3 nucleotide sequence: TGCAGCGCGGATGCCTCAGGGACCCTCTCTGGGGCCAACGTCCTGACTTTC. It codes for CSADASGTLSGANVLTF.

The genes are TRBV28 and TRBJ2-5; TRBD2 matches 7 bases. The germline CDR1 and CDR2 sequences are MDHEN and SYDVKM. V lost 6 bases to trimming and J lost 1 base; unmatched junction nucleotides: 5. The CDR3 covers 14 residues. CDR3 amino acids: CASRGGGSQETQYF. The CDR3 coding sequence is TGTGCCAGCAGGGGGGGAGGGAGCCAAGAGACCCAGTACTTC.

The chain links TRBV6-5 to TRBJ2-2; D might be TRBD1 (6 bases). The germline V gene encodes CDR1 MNHEY and CDR2 SVGAGI. The CDR3 has 15 amino acids. The V end lost 6 bases, the J end lost 1 base, and 12 bases lay between the germline ends. CDR3 in DNA: TGTGCCAGCAGAAAACAGGGTTTGAACACCGGGGAGCTGTTTTTT. Translated, it gives CASRKQGLNTGELFF.

The V and J genes are TRBV7-9 and TRBJ2-7; possibly TRBD1 for D (5 bases). The CDR3 is 13 residues long. With 1 base removed from V and 9 bases from J, the gap between germline ends came to 13 bases. Germline V gene sequence: CDR1 SEHNR, CDR2 FQNEAQ (reference sequence). Here the CDR3 DNA reads TGTGCCAGCAGCTTAGGGCAGGGTAGTGCGCAGTACTTC. Protein product: CASSLGQGSAQYF.

The V gene is TRBV19, the J gene TRBJ1-2; unclear D gene. Germline V gene data show CDR1 as LNHDA and CDR2 as SQIVND (reference sequence). The V gene lost 1 base and the J gene lost 1 base, with 10 bases spanning the gap. The CDR3 has 15 amino acids. The chain's CDR3 is CASSIGPGRNYGYTF. In nucleotides, the CDR3 is TGTGCCAGTAGTATAGGACCAGGACGTAACTATGGCTACACCTTC.

The rearrangement uses TRBV29-1 and TRBJ2-2, with TRBD1 matching over 9 bases. This CDR3 is built from 13 residues. The V segment lost 6 bases and the J segment 7 bases; nucleotides outside the gene matches: 6. Germline CDR1 reads SQVTM; CDR2 reads ANQGSEA. CDR3 sequence (DNA): TGCAGCGTGGCGGACAGGGGAATCGGGGAGCTGTTTTTT. Translating it yields CSVADRGIGELFF.

This clone was recorded a few times. The CDR3 loop reads CAISEDHYEQYF. The CDR3 nucleotides are TGTGCCATCAGTGAGGACCACTACGAGCAGTACTTC. The chain joins TRBV10-3 to TRBJ2-7; no reliable D call. The V gene's germline CDR1 is ENHRY and CDR2 SYGVKD. V was cut by 2 bases and J by 3 bases, with 5 bases left in between. CDR3 length equals 12 residues.

J is TRBJ2-3 and V is TRBV5-1, with a tentative D call TRBD2 (5 bases). This CDR3 spans 13 amino acids. The V gene's germline CDR1 is SGHRS and CDR2 YFSETQ. V was cut by 2 bases and J by 6 bases, with 10 bases left in between. CDR3: CASSFDGIDTQYF. CDR3 sequence (DNA): TGCGCCAGCAGCTTCGACGGGATTGATACGCAGTATTTT. Full variable domain (rest looked up from reference TRBV5-1 and TRBJ2-3): KAGVTQTPRYLIKTRGQQVTLSCSPISGHRSVSWYQQTPGQGLQFLFEYFSETQRNKGNFPGRFSGRQFSNSRSEMNVSTLELGDSALYLCASSFDGIDTQYFGPGTRLTVL.

V usage is TRBV30 and J usage is TRBJ1-5, with 9 positions matching TRBD1. The CDR3 is made up of 13 amino acids. Germline V gene lookup returns CDR1 GTSNPN and CDR2 SVGIG (reference sequence). Germline trimming cut 0 bases from V and 7 bases from J; bases unmatched to any gene: 1. As DNA, the CDR3 is TGTGCCTGGAGTGTACAGGGGGCGCAGCCCCAGCATTTT. Its translation: CAWSVQGAQPQHF.

This clone was found once. The gene calls are TRBV2 and TRBJ2-3, with 10 bases identical to TRBD2. The germline CDR1 and CDR2 sequences are SNHLY and FYNNEI. The CDR3 is 15 residues long. V was clipped by 3 bases and J by 6 bases; unmatched bases: 6. The CDR3 DNA is TGTGCCAGCAGTGACAGCGGGGGGGGCCGTGATACGCAGTATTTT. It specifies CASSDSGGGRDTQYF.

The chain is built from TRBV19 and TRBJ1-2; the D gene is possibly TRBD1 (5 bases). Germline values: CDR1 LNHDA, CDR2 SQIVND (reference sequence). V was shortened by 2 bases and J by 7 bases, with 20 bases between the two germline ends. This CDR3 has 16 residues. CDR3 sequence (DNA): TGTGCCAGTAGTATAATTCCAGGGTCTCGGTCTGGTGGCTACACCTTC. This encodes CASSIIPGSRSGGYTF.

This chain links TRBV13 with TRBJ1-1; tentatively, D is TRBD1 (6 bases). Germline V gene sequence: CDR1 PRHDT, CDR2 FYEKMQ (reference sequence). The CDR3 length is 16 residues. V lost 5 bases to trimming and J lost 1 base, with 17 bases between them. CDR3 in amino acids: CASSRGRGQPNTEAFF. The CDR3 DNA sequence: TGTGCCAGCAGCAGGGGTCGAGGACAGCCGAACACTGAAGCTTTCTTT.

This clone was seen just once. The genes are TRBV11-1 and TRBJ2-3; 7 bases align to TRBD1. V was pared by 5 bases and J by 0 bases, with 11 bases of the junction left unmatched. The CDR3 is made up of 17 amino acids. The germline gives CDR1 SGHAT, CDR2 FQDESV (reference sequence). The CDR3 reads CASSEPTGPLSTDTQYF. CDR3 DNA sequence: TGTGCCAGCAGCGAACCGACAGGGCCTCTAAGCACAGATACGCAGTATTTT.

V gene TRBV27 combines with J gene TRBJ1-1, with no clear D. Trimming took off 6 bases at V and 5 bases at J, with 16 bases between the two ends. This CDR3 comprises 14 residues. Germline V gene sequence: CDR1 MNHEY, CDR2 SMNVEV (reference sequence). Written as DNA, the CDR3 is TGTGCCAGCAGGGTGCGGTCTCCGGAGACTGAAGCTTTCTTT. Its translation is CASRVRSPETEAFF.